This TCR beta chain was identified during a study of blood T cell repertoires in COVID-19. Across the study: The United States, Italy and Spain provided the acute and convalescent COVID-19 samples.

Generated by immunoSEQ multiplex PCR, the TCRdb table keeps only in-frame clones and is missing some. The sample lists approximately 160,000 clones, approximately 84% seen once, with 8.3% in the top ten. CDR1 and CDR2 (germline): SGDLS, YYNGEE. V lost 0 bases and J lost 7; bases outside the gene matches: 12. The CDR3 loop spans 17 amino acids. Seattle patient enrollment occurred during active infection, with longitudinal follow-up thereafter. V gene TRBV9 combines with J gene TRBJ2-1; TRBD2 agrees at 8 bases. The clonotype originates from a woman aged 60-75 years with COVID-19, enrolled during active disease. The sample was peripheral blood. CDR3 residues: CASSVVGGREVGNEQFF. CDR3 DNA: TGTGCCAGCAGCGTAGTAGGAGGGCGGGAGGTTGGTAATGAGCAGTTCTTC.